Listed here are 27 T cell receptor beta chains from one sample, sequenced in a study of post-analysis software for immune sequencing data. Their target antigens are unknown. The TCR beta cDNA libraries carried unique molecular identifiers. Using its own MiXCR run on the PCR reads, TCRdb lists one record per CDR3 protein. The sample shows 450,000 to 650,000 distinct CDR3 sequences, roughly 40% of them seen only once. Whole-study results and caveats: There were roughly 5 TRBV segments more frequent in patients than controls, and TRBV5-6, TRBV5-1 and TRBV20-1 were among them.

Material: blood. The source is a girl aged 5-17 years with multiple sclerosis.

The chain is built from TRBV5-6 and TRBJ2-5; TRBD1 matches 7 bases. With V trimmed by 4 bases and J by 5 bases, 8 bases remained unmatched. Germline CDR1 is SGHDT and CDR2 is YYEEEE. The CDR3 consists of 14 residues. The CDR3 protein is CASSPEVRGETQYF. The CDR3 DNA reads TGTGCCAGCAGCCCGGAGGTCAGGGGGGAGACCCAGTACTTC.

V usage is TRBV3-1 and J usage is TRBJ2-7; possibly TRBD2 for D (6 bases). The J call is doubtful: the DNA matches TRBJ2-5 better. CDR3 size: 13 residues. CDR1 and CDR2 (germline): LGHDT, YNNKEL (reference sequence). CDR3 amino acids: CATLGRERETQYF. DNA of the CDR3: TGTGCCACCCTTGGACGGGAGCGGGAGACCCAGTACTTC.

The chain uses TRBV12-3 or TRBV12-4 and TRBJ2-3; perhaps TRBD1 as D (5 bases). V was cut by 6 bases and J by 5 bases, with 12 bases left in between. This CDR3 has 13 amino acids. CDR3 nucleotides: TGTGCCAGCAGAAAGACAGTGGAAGATACGCAGTATTTT. Protein product: CASRKTVEDTQYF.

A word on this clonotype: A read error may account for a junction end that differs from germline. The V gene is TRBV11-2, the J gene TRBJ2-3, with 7 bases that match TRBD2. The CDR3 is 15 residues long. The germline V gene encodes CDR1 SGHAT and CDR2 FQNNGV. In DNA form, the CDR3 reads TGTACCAGCAGCTTATTAGCGGGTTATACAGATACGCAGTATTTT. Translation gives CTSSLLAGYTDTQYF.

The sample holds a few counts of this clonotype. V is TRBV5-1 and J is TRBJ2-7; D is undetermined. The length of the CDR3 is 13 residues. Germline assignment: CDR1 SGHRS and CDR2 YFSETQ. The V gene lost 5 bases and the J gene lost 0 bases, with 9 bases spanning the gap. The CDR3 DNA reads TGCGCCAGCAGGGACGGCTACTCCTACGAGCAGTACTTC. Translating gives CASRDGYSYEQYF.

A few counts support this clonotype. This rearrangement joins TRBV12-3 or TRBV12-4 to TRBJ1-1; possible D gene TRBD1, 6 bases. The CDR3 is 12 residues long. Trimming shortened V by 5 bases and J by 4 bases, and 8 bases separated the two germline ends. The CDR3 here is CASSGGATEAFF. The CDR3 region has the DNA TGTGCCAGCAGTGGGGGGGCCACTGAAGCTTTCTTT.

The V and J genes are TRBV6-5 and TRBJ1-2; D call uncertain. With 6 bases removed from V and 7 bases from J, the gap between germline ends came to 12 bases. CDR3 length equals 12 residues. Germline values: CDR1 MNHEY, CDR2 SVGAGI. The CDR3 region is CASSPVNGGYTF. The CDR3 bases are TGTGCCAGCAGCCCTGTAAACGGTGGCTACACCTTC.

The J gene is TRBJ2-1, the V gene TRBV20-1; D not resolved. The CDR3 sequence is 13 residues long. The V and J ends lost 4 bases and 4 bases respectively, with 11 bases between them. Germline assignment: CDR1 DFQATT and CDR2 SNEGSKA (reference sequence). The CDR3 coding sequence is TGCAGTGCTAACCGGGCTCCTTACAATGAGCAGTTCTTC. Its translation: CSANRAPYNEQFF.

In its sample, this clonotype was seen a few times. This chain links TRBV9 with TRBJ2-5; D call uncertain. Between the trimmed V and J ends, which lost 0 bases and 4 bases, there was a span of 16 bases. The CDR3 length is 16 residues. The germline V gene has CDR1 SGDLS and CDR2 YYNGEE. CDR3 nucleotides: TGTGCCAGCAGCGTAGATTCGTCTAGAGAGGTAGAGACCCAGTACTTC. This sequence encodes CASSVDSSREVETQYF.

The V gene is TRBV10-3, the J gene TRBJ2-7; D is perhaps TRBD2 (7 bases). Germline CDR1 and CDR2: ENHRY and SYGVKD. V gave up 0 bases and J gave up 0 bases, with 15 bases separating them. The CDR3 runs 17 residues. The CDR3 DNA follows: TGTGCCATCAGTGAGTCGGGGCTAGCGGACAGCTCCTACGAGCAGTACTTC. Encoded protein: CAISESGLADSSYEQYF.

J is TRBJ1-1 and V is TRBV10-3; D uncertain. Germline CDR1 is ENHRY and CDR2 is SYGVKD. The length of the CDR3 is 14 residues. V lost 0 bases and J 1 base, leaving 6 bases between the germline ends. CDR3 protein: CAISESPWNTEAFF. Written as DNA, the CDR3 is TGTGCCATCAGTGAGTCTCCCTGGAACACTGAAGCTTTCTTT.

The gene calls are TRBV12-3 or TRBV12-4 and TRBJ2-1; 14 bases fit TRBD2. J gave up 10 bases and V 1 base, and 6 bases lay outside the gene matches. This CDR3 spans 16 amino acids. The CDR3 protein is CASSLGGLAGGLEQFF. DNA for the CDR3: TGTGCCAGCAGTTTAGGAGGACTAGCGGGAGGATTGGAGCAGTTCTTC.

This clonotype appeared a few times. The V and J genes are TRBV9 and TRBJ2-3; D uncertain. CDR1 is SGDLS, CDR2 YYNGEE, per germline. The CDR3 runs to 14 residues. V shed 4 bases and J shed 6 bases, with 15 bases lying between them. The CDR3 here is CASSTHQLGDTQYF. CDR3 in DNA: TGTGCCAGCAGCACCCACCAATTAGGGGATACGCAGTATTTT.

The V gene is TRBV7-2, the J gene TRBJ2-3; 10 bases are a match to TRBD2. Per the germline V gene, CDR1 is SGHTA and CDR2 is FQGNSA. The trim removed 2 bases at V and 6 bases at J, leaving 5 bases unmatched. The CDR3 consists of 15 residues. CDR3 sequence (DNA): TGTGCCAGCAGCTTAAACGGACTAGCGGCCGATACGCAGTATTTT. As protein: CASSLNGLAADTQYF.

The rearrangement uses TRBV10-3 and TRBJ2-3; D may be TRBD1 (5 bases). The CDR3 sequence is 13 residues long. V was shortened by 7 bases and J by 3 bases, with 11 bases between the two germline ends. Germline CDR1 ENHRY, CDR2 SYGVKD. CDR3 in DNA: TGTGCCATCAACCCCCAGGGAACAGATACGCAGTATTTT. It is translated as CAINPQGTDTQYF.

V is TRBV12-3 or TRBV12-4 and J is TRBJ2-7, with 8 bases aligning to TRBD2. There are 14 residues in the CDR3. V lost 6 bases to trimming and J lost 5 bases; unmatched junction nucleotides: 9. This CDR3 reads CASRRGARNDEQYF. CDR3 nucleotide sequence: TGTGCCAGCAGGCGGGGGGCGCGAAACGACGAGCAGTACTTC.

The chain uses TRBV3-1 and TRBJ2-3; D is possibly TRBD2 (5 bases). Germline lookup yields CDR1 LGHDT and CDR2 YNNKEL (reference sequence). The CDR3 covers 17 residues. V lost 1 base to trimming and J lost 6 bases, with 20 bases between them. The CDR3 sequence is CASSQGERSPLADTQYF. The CDR3 DNA follows: TGTGCCAGCAGCCAAGGGGAGCGGAGTCCTCTCGCGGATACGCAGTATTTT.

The chain recombines TRBV5-1 with TRBJ2-1; 8 positions agree with TRBD2. The CDR3 consists of 16 residues. CDR1 is SGHRS and CDR2 is YFSETQ in the germline V gene. V shed 4 bases, J shed 5 bases, and the junction held 11 bases outside the gene matches. The CDR3 region has the DNA TGCGCCAGCAGCGTCCGAAGCTCGGGACTAGACAATGAGCAGTTCTTC. Its translation is CASSVRSSGLDNEQFF. Full variable domain (missing parts from reference TRBV5-1 and TRBJ2-1): KAGVTQTPRYLIKTRGQQVTLSCSPISGHRSVSWYQQTPGQGLQFLFEYFSETQRNKGNFPGRFSGRQFSNSRSEMNVSTLELGDSALYLCASSVRSSGLDNEQFFGPGTRLTVL.

This clonotype was counted a few times. The V call is TRBV10-3, the J call TRBJ1-2, with a tentative D call TRBD1 (5 bases). Trimming pared 2 bases from V and 4 bases from J, leaving 8 bases between. Germline CDR1 and CDR2: ENHRY and SYGVKD. This CDR3 has 13 residues. The CDR3 is CAISEPQGYGYTF. The CDR3 DNA reads as TGTGCCATCAGTGAGCCCCAGGGCTATGGCTACACCTTC.

The rearrangement links TRBV20-1 to TRBJ2-7; TRBD2 matches 9 bases. The germline CDR1 and CDR2 sequences are DFQATT and SNEGSKA (reference sequence). This CDR3 has 15 amino acids. J was trimmed by 7 bases and V by 6 bases; bases with no gene match: 16. DNA of the CDR3: TGCAGTGCGACCCCTCGCCTAGCGGGGTCCTGGGAGCAGTACTTC. Protein sequence: CSATPRLAGSWEQYF.

This clonotype was detected only a few times. The rearrangement links TRBV11-1 to TRBJ2-1; tentatively, D is TRBD1 or TRBD2 (5 bases each). The CDR3 spans 15 residues. The V gene lost 1 base and the J gene lost 5 bases, with 12 bases spanning the gap. The germline CDR1 and CDR2 sequences are SGHAT and FQDESV (reference sequence). CDR3 amino acids: CASSLGGGRHNEQFF. DNA for the CDR3: TGTGCCAGCAGCTTAGGGGGCGGGCGCCACAATGAGCAGTTCTTC. Supplemented by reference TRBV11-1 and TRBJ2-1, the full variable domain reads EAEVAQSPRYKITEKSQAVAFWCDPISGHATLYWYRQILGQGPELLVQFQDESVVDDSQLPKDRFSAERLKGVDSTLKIQPAELGDSAMYLCASSLGGGRHNEQFFGPGTRLTVL.

V is TRBV20-1 and J is TRBJ2-7; no reliable D call. This CDR3 is built from 13 residues. V was cut by 1 base and J by 6 bases, with 13 bases left in between. Per germline, CDR1 DFQATT and CDR2 SNEGSKA (reference sequence). The CDR3 DNA reads as TGCAGTGCTAGAGCCTTCGGGCAAATCGAGCAGTACTTC. Encoded protein: CSARAFGQIEQYF.

This clonotype appeared a few times. V is TRBV2 and J is TRBJ2-7, with TRBD1 matching over 9 bases. CDR3 length: 13 residues. Germline-derived CDR1 and CDR2 are SNHLY and FYNNEI. Trimming cost V 5 bases and J 3 bases; bases outside gene matches: 2. In nucleotides, the CDR3 is TGTGCCAGCAGTAGGACAGGGGACTACGAGCAGTACTTC. This translates into CASSRTGDYEQYF.

V gene TRBV7-3 combines with J gene TRBJ2-5; D is perhaps TRBD1 or TRBD2 (5 bases each). Trimming took off 6 bases at V and 11 bases at J, with 28 bases between the two ends. The germline CDR1 and CDR2 sequences are SGHTA and FQGTGA. The CDR3 has 16 amino acids. The CDR3 region has the DNA TGTGCCAGCAGTCCCTCCGTCGGGACGCTTACTGGTGAGCAGTACTTC. This translates into CASSPSVGTLTGEQYF.

The gene calls are TRBV7-8 and TRBJ2-1; TRBD2 matches 9 bases. Trimming at V came to 6 bases and at J to 4 bases, leaving 4 bases not matched to a gene. This CDR3 has 14 residues. Germline CDR1 SGHVS, CDR2 FQNEAQ. CDR3 sequence: CASSELAGYNEQFF. CDR3 DNA sequence: TGTGCCAGCAGTGAGCTAGCGGGGTACAATGAGCAGTTCTTC.

A word on this clonotype: Without the conserved terminal phenylalanine or tryptophan, this CDR3 likely stems from a read error. The chain recombines TRBV3-1 with TRBJ2-1; D tentatively reads TRBD1 or TRBD2 (5 bases each). Germline CDR1 reads LGHDT; CDR2 reads YNNKEL (reference sequence). V lost 0 bases and J lost 0, with 12 bases in between. The CDR3 runs to 17 residues. In nucleotides, the CDR3 is TGTGCCAGCAGCCAAGAAGAGGGGCTTAGCTCCTACAATGAGCAGTTCGTC. Residues: CASSQEEGLSSYNEQFV.

This clonotype appeared a single time. V gene TRBV5-1 combines with J gene TRBJ1-2; D gene uncertain. This CDR3 has 11 amino acids. From germline, CDR1 is SGHRS and CDR2 YFSETQ. The V end lost 5 bases, the J end lost 8 bases, and 10 bases lay between the germline ends. CDR3 bases: TGCGCCAGCAGGCAAAACGGGGGCTACACCTTC. This codes for CASRQNGGYTF.